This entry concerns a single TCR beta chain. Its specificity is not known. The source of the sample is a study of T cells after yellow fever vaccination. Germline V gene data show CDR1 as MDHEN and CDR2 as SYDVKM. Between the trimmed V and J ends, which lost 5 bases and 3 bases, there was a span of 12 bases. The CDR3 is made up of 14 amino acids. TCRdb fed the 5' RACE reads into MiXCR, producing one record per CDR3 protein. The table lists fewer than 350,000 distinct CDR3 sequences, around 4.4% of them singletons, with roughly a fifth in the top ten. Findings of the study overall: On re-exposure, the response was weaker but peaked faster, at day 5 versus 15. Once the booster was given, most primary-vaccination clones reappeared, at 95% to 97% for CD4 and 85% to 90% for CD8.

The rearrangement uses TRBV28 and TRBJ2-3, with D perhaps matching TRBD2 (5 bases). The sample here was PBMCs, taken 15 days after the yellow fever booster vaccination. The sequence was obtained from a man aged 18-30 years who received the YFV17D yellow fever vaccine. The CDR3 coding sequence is TGTGCCAGCAGTGACGTGGGAGCAACAGATACGCAGTATTTT. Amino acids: CASSDVGATDTQYF.